The rows below give T cell receptor beta chains drawn from one sample of a study of CD8+ T cells in alopecia areata. The repertoire was sequenced with immunoSEQ multiplex PCR; TCRdb's copy has only in-frame clones and lacks some. The sample lists some 220,000 clones; less than 75% were seen once. This sample comprised CD4+ T cells sorted from blood, obtained at week 4, from a patient treated with tofacitinib. The receptors come from a human donor with alopecia areata. The CDR3 runs from the conserved cysteine through the conserved F or W. Each record gives: D gene, J gene, clone size, V gene, CDR3 protein, CDR3 DNA. D genes are given only for firm matches. Some rows mark clone size as missing; the rest say once, few, many or name a class of expanded clone.

D gene: -; J gene: TRBJ1-2; clone size: -; V gene: TRBV30; CDR3 protein: CAWSVRANYGYTF; CDR3 DNA: TGTGCCTGGAGTGTACGCGCTAACTATGGCTACACCTTC
D gene: TRBD2; J gene: TRBJ2-7; clone size: few; V gene: TRBV29-1; CDR3 protein: CSVAAAGGDEQYF; CDR3 DNA: TGCAGCGTTGCCGCCGCGGGGGGCGACGAGCAGTACTTC
D gene: TRBD1; J gene: TRBJ2-2; clone size: -; V gene: TRBV5-1; CDR3 protein: CASSSLGQGNGELFF; CDR3 DNA: TGCGCCAGCAGCTCTTTAGGACAGGGAAACGGGGAGCTGTTTTTT
D gene: TRBD1; J gene: TRBJ1-5; clone size: -; V gene: TRBV15; CDR3 protein: CATSRDYRGAYQPQHF; CDR3 DNA: TGTGCCACCAGCAGAGACTACAGGGGCGCGTATCAGCCCCAGCATTTT
D gene: TRBD1; J gene: TRBJ2-7; clone size: -; V gene: TRBV10-1; CDR3 protein: CASSQGASYEQYF; CDR3 DNA: TGCGCCAGCAGTCAGGGGGCTTCCTACGAGCAGTACTTC
D gene: -; J gene: TRBJ1-2; clone size: -; V gene: TRBV4-3; CDR3 protein: CASSQEGYGYTF; CDR3 DNA: TGCGCCAGCAGCCAAGAGGGTTATGGCTACACCTTC
D gene: -; J gene: TRBJ1-1; clone size: few; V gene: TRBV6-1; CDR3 protein: CASTIPWRHTEAFF; CDR3 DNA: TGTGCCAGCACTATTCCTTGGCGACACACTGAAGCTTTCTTT
D gene: -; J gene: TRBJ2-3; clone size: -; V gene: TRBV15; CDR3 protein: CATATGLGTDTQYF; CDR3 DNA: TGTGCCACCGCGACGGGGCTGGGCACAGATACGCAGTATTTT
D gene: -; J gene: TRBJ2-3; clone size: -; V gene: TRBV7-8; CDR3 protein: CASSRESTADTQYF; CDR3 DNA: TGTGCCAGCAGCCGCGAGTCGACGGCAGATACGCAGTATTTT
D gene: TRBD1; J gene: TRBJ1-5; clone size: few; V gene: TRBV10-3; CDR3 protein: CAISTGEYQPQHF; CDR3 DNA: TGTGCCATAAGCACAGGGGAATATCAGCCCCAGCATTTT
D gene: -; J gene: TRBJ2-3; clone size: few; V gene: TRBV5-1; CDR3 protein: CASSSVAAATDTQYF; CDR3 DNA: TGCGCCAGCAGCTCGGTGGCGGCAGCCACAGATACGCAGTATTTT
D gene: TRBD1; J gene: TRBJ1-3; clone size: -; V gene: TRBV27; CDR3 protein: CASRAQGTVTGNTIYF; CDR3 DNA: TGTGCCAGCAGAGCACAGGGGACGGTAACTGGAAACACCATATATTTT
D gene: -; J gene: TRBJ1-2; clone size: -; V gene: TRBV30; CDR3 protein: CAWSQGRRVYGYTF; CDR3 DNA: TGTGCCTGGAGTCAGGGCCGCCGAGTCTATGGCTACACCTTC
D gene: TRBD2; J gene: TRBJ2-2; clone size: -; V gene: TRBV7-2; CDR3 protein: CASSWSSGGAAGELFF; CDR3 DNA: TGTGCCAGCAGCTGGAGTAGCGGGGGGGCCGCCGGGGAGCTGTTTTTT
D gene: -; J gene: TRBJ2-5; clone size: -; V gene: TRBV29-1; CDR3 protein: CSVVRGEETQYF; CDR3 DNA: TGCAGCGTTGTGCGGGGCGAAGAGACCCAGTACTTC
D gene: -; J gene: TRBJ2-5; clone size: -; V gene: TRBV29-1; CDR3 protein: CSVGPLETQYF; CDR3 DNA: TGCAGCGTTGGCCCGTTAGAGACCCAGTACTTC